Presented here are 27 T cell receptor beta chains from one specimen sequenced in a study of circulating CD8 cells and anti-PD-1 response in melanoma. From live CD3+CD8+TCRalphabeta+ cells, four PD-1 and/or TIGIT subsets were sorted. The QIAseq Immune Repertoire TCR panel built the libraries from approximately 15 ng of total RNA. TCRdb recomputed calls from the reads with MiXCR, one row per CDR3 protein. In the table there are some 570 distinct CDR3 sequences, around 6% of which are singletons. Here the sequenced sample was CD8+ T cells from PBMCs, taken at baseline or after one month of anti-PD-1 therapy (not recorded which). Receptors were obtained from a human donor with melanoma.

This clonotype counts as large (0.1 to 1%). The chain couples TRBV6-1 to TRBJ1-1; the D gene is possibly TRBD1 (6 bases). Deletions cut 4 bases from V and 6 bases from J, with 15 bases between. CDR1 is MNHNS and CDR2 is SASEGT in the germline V gene. The CDR3 loop spans 14 amino acids. The chain's CDR3 is CASSGDTFSAEAFF. The CDR3 DNA sequence: TGTGCCAGCAGTGGGGACACTTTCTCCGCTGAAGCTTTCTTT.

By sample fraction, this clonotype is medium-sized. The chain couples TRBV5-4 to TRBJ2-1; no clear D. The V gene lost 1 base and the J gene lost 5 bases, with 22 bases spanning the gap. The length of the CDR3 is 18 residues. Per the germline V gene, CDR1 is SGHNT and CDR2 is YYREEE (reference sequence). CDR3: CASSLTFPGLGVDNEQFF. The DNA for the CDR3 is TGTGCCAGCAGCTTGACCTTCCCTGGTCTGGGTGTTGACAATGAGCAGTTCTTC.

This clonotype is medium-sized by share. V is TRBV28 and J is TRBJ1-5; unclear D gene. This CDR3 region has 13 residues. From germline, CDR1 is MDHEN and CDR2 SYDVKM. Between the trimmed V and J ends, which lost 7 bases and 0 bases, there was a span of 7 bases. This chain's CDR3 is CASTEYSNQPQHF. The CDR3 DNA follows: TGTGCCAGCACGGAGTATAGCAATCAGCCCCAGCATTTT. Drawing the rest from reference TRBV28 and TRBJ1-5, the complete variable domain is DVKVTQSSRYLVKRTGEKVFLECVQDMDHENMFWYRQDPGLGLRLIYFSYDVKMKEKGDIPEGYSVSREKKERFSLILESASTNQTSMYLCASTEYSNQPQHFGDGTRLSIL.

This clonotype is deemed medium-sized. The chain couples TRBV29-1 to TRBJ2-1; TRBD1 might be the D (6 bases). Germline V gene lookup returns CDR1 SQVTM and CDR2 ANQGSEA. Trimming removed 6 bases at V and 1 base at J, with 13 bases between. The CDR3 is 14 residues long. The CDR3 reads CSVPFRGSYNEQFF. The CDR3 coding sequence is TGCAGCGTCCCTTTTAGGGGGTCCTACAATGAGCAGTTCTTC.

This clonotype is labeled medium-sized. V gene TRBV19 combines with J gene TRBJ1-1; possible D gene TRBD1, 5 bases. CDR3 length: 12 residues. Trimming stripped 1 base from V and 7 bases from J, with 7 bases between. Germline lookup yields CDR1 LNHDA and CDR2 SQIVND (reference sequence). DNA of the CDR3: TGTGCCAGTAGTATAGGGGGCTTTGAAGCTTTCTTT. It codes for CASSIGGFEAFF.

In this sample, this clonotype is large (0.1 to 1%). This chain joins TRBV25-1 and TRBJ2-7; TRBD1 matches 8 bases. The J segment lost 3 bases and the V segment lost 1 base, leaving 2 bases of the junction unmatched. The CDR3 spans 14 residues. CDR1 is MGHDK, CDR2 SYGVNS, per germline. The CDR3 spells CASSELTGDYEQYF. CDR3 DNA: TGTGCCAGCAGTGAATTGACAGGGGACTACGAGCAGTACTTC.

This clonotype rates as medium-sized. This chain links TRBV20-1 with TRBJ2-5; D might be TRBD2 (5 bases). CDR1 DFQATT and CDR2 SNEGSKA come from the germline V gene (reference sequence). V was shortened by 5 bases and J by 5 bases, with 24 bases between the two germline ends. The CDR3 is 16 residues long. This chain's CDR3 is CSARYYEIYGEETQYF. CDR3 DNA sequence: TGCAGTGCTCGGTACTATGAAATATACGGGGAGGAGACCCAGTACTTC.

This clonotype is medium-sized within its sample. The chain recombines TRBV5-5 with TRBJ1-4; D might be TRBD1 (5 bases). Germline-derived CDR1 and CDR2 are SGHKS and YYEKEE (reference sequence). V was shortened by 3 bases and J by 3 bases, with 12 bases between the two germline ends. CDR3 length: 15 residues. This chain's CDR3 is CASSSPGTSNEKLFF. CDR3 DNA sequence: TGTGCCAGCAGCTCCCCCGGGACGTCTAATGAAAAACTGTTTTTT.

By its share, this clonotype is large. J is TRBJ2-1 and V is TRBV2; TRBD2 matches 8 bases. The CDR3 is 15 residues long. The ends lost 3 bases at V and 5 bases at J; junction bases unmatched: 6. Germline CDR1 and CDR2: SNHLY and FYNNEI. For the CDR3, the DNA is TGTGCCAGCAGTGACTCACTAGCGGAGAACAATGAGCAGTTCTTC. Translating it yields CASSDSLAENNEQFF. Filled out from reference TRBV2 and TRBJ2-1, the complete variable domain reads EPEVTQTPSHQVTQMGQEVILRCVPISNHLYFYWYRQILGQKVEFLVSFYNNEISEKSEIFDDQFSVERPDGSNFTLKIRSTKLEDSAMYFCASSDSLAENNEQFFGPGTRLTVL.

This clonotype is large in the sample. V and J are TRBV27 and TRBJ2-1, with 8 nucleotides matching TRBD2. Germline CDR1 and CDR2: MNHEY and SMNVEV (reference sequence). This CDR3 region has 11 residues. The J segment lost 9 bases and the V segment lost 7 bases, leaving 2 bases of the junction unmatched. CDR3 in amino acids: CASKLAAEQFF. The DNA for the CDR3 is TGTGCCAGCAAACTAGCGGCTGAGCAGTTCTTC.

This clonotype rates as large. V is TRBV27 and J is TRBJ2-1; tentatively, D is TRBD1 or TRBD2 (6 bases each). The CDR3 has 14 amino acids. V lost 3 bases, J lost 7 bases, and 13 bases lay in between. The germline gives CDR1 MNHEY, CDR2 SMNVEV (reference sequence). CDR3 residues: CASSFTGAGNEQFF. For the CDR3, the DNA is TGTGCCAGCAGTTTCACGGGGGCGGGAAATGAGCAGTTCTTC.

This clonotype showed up just a few times. The rearrangement links TRBV30 to TRBJ2-1, with 7 bases identical to TRBD2. J gave up 0 bases and V 8 bases, and 7 bases lay outside the gene matches. The CDR3 is made up of 14 amino acids. CDR1 GTSNPN and CDR2 SVGIG come from the germline V gene (reference sequence). CDR3 amino acids: CARGGGISYNEQFF. In DNA form, the CDR3 reads TGTGCCCGTGGGGGGGGGATCTCCTACAATGAGCAGTTCTTC.

In its sample, this clonotype ranks as large. The J gene is TRBJ2-1, the V gene TRBV27, with D perhaps being TRBD1 or TRBD2 (5 bases each). Deletions cut 6 bases from V and 0 bases from J, with 6 bases between. CDR3 length equals 13 residues. Per the germline V gene, CDR1 is MNHEY and CDR2 is SMNVEV (reference sequence). The CDR3 is CASRGPSYNEQFF. The CDR3 DNA reads as TGTGCCAGCAGGGGACCCTCCTACAATGAGCAGTTCTTC.

In this sample, this clonotype is large. This rearrangement joins TRBV27 to TRBJ1-1; D gene uncertain. Trimming removed 5 bases from V and 8 bases from J, with 21 bases in between. Germline V gives CDR1 MNHEY, CDR2 SMNVEV (reference sequence). The CDR3 spans 15 residues. CDR3 protein: CASSNREPLQPEAFF. For the CDR3, the DNA is TGTGCCAGCAGTAACCGGGAACCCCTTCAACCCGAAGCTTTCTTT.

By frequency in the sample, this clonotype is large. The V gene is TRBV4-2, the J gene TRBJ2-7, with D possibly being TRBD1 (6 bases). Germline values: CDR1 LGHNA, CDR2 YNFKEQ. The CDR3 is 12 amino acids. The V gene lost 4 bases and the J gene lost 3 bases, with 7 bases spanning the gap. As DNA, the CDR3 is TGTGCCAGCAGCCCACAGGGCTACGAGCAGTACTTC. The encoded protein is CASSPQGYEQYF.

This clonotype was counted a few times. The rearrangement joins TRBV19 to TRBJ2-1; D ambiguous. The CDR3 extends over 16 amino acids. V was clipped by 1 base and J by 0 bases, with 10 bases between them. CDR1 is LNHDA, CDR2 SQIVND, per germline (reference sequence). CDR3 region: CASSIGPVSSYNEQFF. The CDR3 DNA follows: TGTGCCAGTAGTATAGGGCCGGTCAGCTCCTACAATGAGCAGTTCTTC.

This clonotype is large in the sample. The chain couples TRBV24-1 to TRBJ1-5; 9 bases are shared with TRBD1. V shed 4 bases, J shed 2 bases, and the junction held 8 bases outside the gene matches. There are 17 residues in the CDR3. CDR1 KGHDR and CDR2 SFDVKD come from the germline V gene. In DNA, the CDR3 is TGTGCCACCAGTGACCCCGGGACAGGGTATGGCAATCAGCCCCAGCATTTT. Encoded protein: CATSDPGTGYGNQPQHF.

Sample share makes this clonotype medium-sized (0.01 to 0.1%). The chain has TRBV19 and TRBJ1-1; D not resolved. Trimming left V 8 bases short and J 3 bases short, with 16 bases between. The CDR3 extends over 14 amino acids. The germline gives CDR1 LNHDA, CDR2 SQIVND (reference sequence). CDR3 amino acids: CASHKGSSYTEAFF. The CDR3 DNA is TGTGCCAGTCACAAAGGGAGTTCGTACACTGAAGCTTTCTTT.

This clonotype is categorized as large (0.1 to 1%). As DNA, the CDR3 is TGTGCCAGCAGTTTCGGGGGGAACGGGCCTAATGAAAAACTGTTTTTT. Translated: CASSFGGNGPNEKLFF. The chain employs TRBV27 and TRBJ1-4; TRBD1 might be the D (5 bases). Germline CDR1 is MNHEY and CDR2 is SMNVEV (reference sequence). Trimming pared 3 bases from V and 3 bases from J, leaving 14 bases between. The CDR3 length is 16 residues.

This clonotype was picked up a small number of times. A far more abundant clone sits one base away, making this likely a read error. The chain combines TRBV24-1 with TRBJ2-1; 7 bases match TRBD1. Per germline, CDR1 KGHDR and CDR2 SFDVKD. The CDR3 has 14 amino acids. V lost 5 bases to trimming and J lost 10 bases; unmatched junction nucleotides: 10. The CDR3 here is CATSGDRDDYEQFF. In DNA, the CDR3 is TGTGCCACCAGTGGAGACAGGGACGACTACGAGCAGTTCTTC.

By frequency in the sample, this clonotype is medium-sized (0.01 to 0.1%). This chain joins TRBV7-9 and TRBJ1-1; D is ambiguous. V lost 0 bases and J lost 3, with 11 bases in between. CDR3 size: 15 residues. Per germline, CDR1 SEHNR and CDR2 FQNEAQ (reference sequence). The chain's CDR3 is CASSLAPDRDTEAFF. CDR3 bases: TGTGCCAGCAGCTTAGCGCCAGACCGGGACACTGAAGCTTTCTTT.

This clonotype is medium-sized (0.01 to 0.1%) in the sample. The rearrangement uses TRBV5-5 and TRBJ1-2; tentatively, D is TRBD1 (5 bases). The length of the CDR3 is 17 residues. The V gene lost 0 bases and the J gene lost 4 bases, with 19 bases spanning the gap. The V gene's germline CDR1 is SGHKS and CDR2 YYEKEE (reference sequence). CDR3 in amino acids: CASSLEATAHGGYGYTF. The CDR3 region has the DNA TGTGCCAGCAGCTTGGAGGCGACAGCCCACGGGGGCTATGGCTACACCTTC.

This clonotype is labeled large. This chain joins TRBV4-3 and TRBJ2-7, with TRBD1 matching 7 bases. From germline, CDR1 is LGHNA and CDR2 YSLEER. The V and J ends lost 3 bases and 3 bases, in that order; junction bases with no gene match: 11. The CDR3 loop spans 16 amino acids. The CDR3 nucleotides read TGCGCCAGCAGCCAGTCCCTCCGGGACAGCTTCTACGAGCAGTACTTC. Its protein product is CASSQSLRDSFYEQYF.

The V call is TRBV27, the J call TRBJ2-2; D unresolved. V was trimmed by 7 bases and J by 0 bases, leaving 6 bases between them. CDR1 and CDR2 from the germline V gene are MNHEY and SMNVEV (reference sequence). The CDR3 contains 13 residues. The CDR3 loop reads CASKLANTGELFF. The DNA of the CDR3 is TGTGCCAGCAAATTAGCGAACACCGGGGAGCTGTTTTTT.

Relative to its sample, this clonotype is hyperexpanded. The V call is TRBV18, the J call TRBJ2-3; no clear D gene. This CDR3 is 13 amino acids long. V was shortened by 1 base and J by 1 base, with 3 bases between the two germline ends. The germline gives CDR1 KGHSH, CDR2 LQKENI. The CDR3 loop is CASSPLGTDTQYF. In DNA, the CDR3 is TGTGCCAGCTCACCACTAGGCACAGATACGCAGTATTTT.

This clonotype is termed medium-sized (0.01 to 0.1%). V is TRBV29-1 and J is TRBJ1-1; no reliable D call. Per the germline V gene, CDR1 is SQVTM and CDR2 is ANQGSEA. The CDR3 has 12 residues. V lost 6 bases to trimming and J lost 0 bases, with 8 bases between them. The DNA for the CDR3 is TGCAGCGTCTGGGAAGTGAACACTGAAGCTTTCTTT. It translates to CSVWEVNTEAFF. The whole variable domain, remainder taken from reference TRBV29-1 and TRBJ1-1, is SAVISQKPSRDICQRGTSLTIQCQVDSQVTMMFWYRQQPGQSLTLIATANQGSEATYESGFVIDKFPISRPNLTFSTLTVSNMSPEDSSIYLCSVWEVNTEAFFGQGTRLTVV.

This clonotype is medium-sized (0.01 to 0.1%) by share. The gene calls are TRBV20-1 and TRBJ2-7, with 8 bases aligning to TRBD1. V shed 6 bases and J 3 bases; nucleotides not matched to a gene: 7. The CDR3 contains 13 residues. Germline CDR1 reads DFQATT; CDR2 reads SNEGSKA (reference sequence). In DNA, the CDR3 is TGCAGTGCGGGGCGACAGGGGCTCTACGAGCAGTACTTC. It yields the protein CSAGRQGLYEQYF.